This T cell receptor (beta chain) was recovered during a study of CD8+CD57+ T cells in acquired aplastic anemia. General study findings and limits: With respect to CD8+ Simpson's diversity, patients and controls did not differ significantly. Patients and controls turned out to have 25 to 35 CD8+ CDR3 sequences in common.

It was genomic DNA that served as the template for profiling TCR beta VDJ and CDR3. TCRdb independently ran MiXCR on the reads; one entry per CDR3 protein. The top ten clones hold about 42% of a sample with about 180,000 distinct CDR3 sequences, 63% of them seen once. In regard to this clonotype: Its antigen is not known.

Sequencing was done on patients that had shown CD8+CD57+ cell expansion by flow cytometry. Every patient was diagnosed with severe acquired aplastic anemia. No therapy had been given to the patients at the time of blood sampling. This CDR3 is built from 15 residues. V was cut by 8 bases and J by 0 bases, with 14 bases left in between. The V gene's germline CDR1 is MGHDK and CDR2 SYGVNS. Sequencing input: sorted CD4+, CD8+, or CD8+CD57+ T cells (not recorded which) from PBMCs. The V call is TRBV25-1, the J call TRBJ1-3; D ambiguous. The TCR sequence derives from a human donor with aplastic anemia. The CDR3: CASREAGSSGNTIYF. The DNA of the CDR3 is TGTGCCAGCCGAGAAGCGGGGAGCTCTGGAAACACCATATATTTT.